The source of this T cell receptor beta chain is a study of T cells in Graves' hyperthyroidism and ophthalmopathy. Using RNA transcripts as the source, TCR beta CDR3 regions were amplified. First-round RT-PCR targeting the TCR CDR3 was performed with the HTBI primer set. TCRdb itself ran the multiplex PCR reads through MiXCR, one entry per CDR3 protein. This table holds more than 650,000 distinct CDR3 sequences, about 15% found once. In its sample, this clonotype was seen once. A much more abundant neighbour one base away suggests this may be a read error. Fresh peripheral blood, roughly 10 ml of it, supplied the PBMCs. Sequences were obtained from blood. The sequence derives from a woman aged 18-30 years with Graves' hyperthyroidism.

The CDR3 coding sequence is TGTGCCAGCAGTTACTCGAGCGACGGGATGGCCTACGAGCAGTACTTC. This encodes CASSYSSDGMAYEQYF. V usage is TRBV6-5 and J usage is TRBJ2-7, with D tentatively TRBD2 (5 bases). The CDR3 loop spans 16 amino acids. CDR1 MNHEY and CDR2 SVGAGI come from the germline V gene. Trimming shortened V by 0 bases and J by 2 bases, and 14 bases separated the two germline ends.